This TCR beta chain was captured by sequencing in a study of T cell changes during pregnancy in multiple sclerosis. The CDR3 is 14 residues long. Germline-derived CDR1 and CDR2 are SEHNR and FQNEAQ (reference sequence). This table comes from immunoSEQ multiplex PCR, and its TCRdb copy is limited to in-frame clones, with some not included. The repertoire holds fewer than 65,000 clones, with roughly nine tenths as singletons. A remark on this clone: An end of the junction does not agree with germline; a read error may underlie this.

V is TRBV7-9 and J is TRBJ2-4, with 7 bases identical to TRBD2. The TCR originated in a female donor in good health, enrolled as a control in a pregnancy study. Specimen: peripheral blood, collected in the third trimester of pregnancy. The CDR3 sequence is CASSRPGGVNIQYF. The CDR3 DNA reads as TGTGCCAGCAGCCGGCCGGGGGGAGTAAACATTCAATACTTC.